This passage covers 29 T cell receptor beta chains from one sample sequenced in a study of response to subunit inactivated influenza vaccine. Via MiXCR, TCRdb re-called the RT-PCR reads, giving one row per CDR3 protein. The profile shows some 850,000 distinct CDR3 sequences, roughly 20% of them singletons. The starting material was PBMCs from blood, obtained less than 6 days after vaccination. Receptor source: a man in his fifties who received an inactivated influenza vaccine.

The rearrangement links TRBV20-1 to TRBJ2-3, with 8 bases lining up with TRBD2. In germline, CDR1 is DFQATT, CDR2 SNEGSKA (reference sequence). The CDR3 contains 15 residues. The V and J ends lost 5 bases and 6 bases, in that order; junction bases with no gene match: 13. The CDR3 nucleotides read TGCAGTGCTCTTGTGCCGGCGGGGGGTCGGGATACGCAGTATTTT. Encoded protein: CSALVPAGGRDTQYF.

The chain links TRBV12-3 or TRBV12-4 to TRBJ1-4; D gene uncertain. This CDR3 has 14 residues. V dropped 4 bases and J dropped 1 base, with 7 bases sitting between them. CDR3 in DNA: TGTGCCAGCAGTTCCAGCCTAACTAATGAAAAACTGTTTTTT. Amino acid sequence: CASSSSLTNEKLFF.

The rearrangement joins TRBV10-3 to TRBJ2-5; weak D call: TRBD1 (5 bases). V gave up 6 bases and J gave up 1 base, with 12 bases separating them. This CDR3 region has 14 residues. Germline V gene data show CDR1 as ENHRY and CDR2 as SYGVKD. In DNA, the CDR3 is TGTGCCATCAGGGCGGACAAGCTCCAAGAGACCCAGTACTTC. It codes for CAIRADKLQETQYF.

The gene calls are TRBV10-3 and TRBJ2-5; no reliable D call. The CDR3 is 13 residues long. Germline CDR1 and CDR2: ENHRY and SYGVKD. The V gene lost 4 bases and the J gene lost 2 bases, with 8 bases spanning the gap. CDR3 nucleotide sequence: TGTGCCATCAGTGTATCGGTACAAGAGACCCAGTACTTC. This codes for CAISVSVQETQYF.

This clonotype was recorded a few times. The chain recombines TRBV29-1 with TRBJ2-3, with TRBD2 as a possible D gene (6 bases). This CDR3 spans 13 amino acids. Trimming pared 7 bases from V and 2 bases from J, leaving 13 bases between. Germline V gene lookup returns CDR1 SQVTM and CDR2 ANQGSEA. The DNA for the CDR3 is TGCAGCGGGGCCCGGGGGTTCACAGATACGCAGTATTTT. Amino acid sequence: CSGARGFTDTQYF.

This sequence joins TRBV24-1 and TRBJ2-3, with 8 bases aligning to TRBD1. From germline, CDR1 is KGHDR and CDR2 SFDVKD. This CDR3 region has 15 residues. Unmatched junction bases numbered 11, after V lost 7 bases and J lost 6 bases. The CDR3 region has the DNA TGTGCCACCAGCGCCATGGACAGGGTGGGGGATACGCAGTATTTT. It yields the protein CATSAMDRVGDTQYF.

This rearrangement joins TRBV5-1 to TRBJ1-2; D is perhaps TRBD1 (6 bases). The CDR3 is 13 residues long. Trimming removed 3 bases from V and 1 base from J, with 7 bases in between. CDR1 and CDR2 (germline): SGHRS, YFSETQ. CDR3 residues: CASSSGDNYGYTF. The CDR3 nucleotides are TGCGCCAGCAGCTCAGGGGATAACTATGGCTACACCTTC.

This clonotype was detected once. The rearrangement joins TRBV3-1 to TRBJ1-1; D not certain. Trimming removed 0 bases from V and 8 bases from J, with 7 bases in between. The CDR3 runs to 12 residues. In germline, CDR1 is LGHDT, CDR2 YNNKEL (reference sequence). The CDR3 reads CASSQDLGEAFF. The CDR3 DNA is TGTGCCAGCAGCCAAGATTTGGGCGAAGCTTTCTTT. Full variable domain (remainder filled in from reference TRBV3-1 and TRBJ1-1): DTAVSQTPKYLVTQMGNDKSIKCEQNLGHDTMYWYKQDSKKFLKIMFSYNNKELIINETVPNRFSPKSPDKAHLNLHINSLELGDSAVYFCASSQDLGEAFFGQGTRLTVV.

This clonotype was seen a handful of times. The chain recombines TRBV29-1 with TRBJ2-1; 7 nucleotides align to TRBD1. Per the germline V gene, CDR1 is SQVTM and CDR2 is ANQGSEA. The CDR3 length is 18 residues. V lost 3 bases to trimming and J lost 0 bases; unmatched junction nucleotides: 14. CDR3 coding DNA: TGCAGCGTTGAGGGTGTGGGCTGGACAGGAGGCTCCTACAATGAGCAGTTCTTC. Its translation: CSVEGVGWTGGSYNEQFF.

Here the CDR3 reads CASGTGLETQYF. DNA for the CDR3: TGTGCCAGCGGGACAGGGCTAGAGACCCAGTACTTC. This chain joins TRBV6-1 and TRBJ2-5, with TRBD1 matching over 9 bases. Germline V gene sequence: CDR1 MNHNS, CDR2 SASEGT. The CDR3 has 12 amino acids. Unmatched junction bases numbered 2, after V lost 8 bases and J lost 4 bases.

The gene calls are TRBV5-4 and TRBJ2-1, with 9 nucleotides matching TRBD1. This CDR3 contains 16 residues. Per the germline V gene, CDR1 is SGHNT and CDR2 is YYREEE (reference sequence). The V segment lost 3 bases and the J segment 12 bases; nucleotides outside the gene matches: 16. The CDR3 region is CASSWGPGQGNRGQFF. CDR3 coding DNA: TGTGCCAGCAGCTGGGGACCGGGACAGGGTAACAGGGGGCAGTTCTTC.

This clonotype appeared a few times. The rearrangement joins TRBV5-6 to TRBJ2-6; TRBD1 aligns across 10 bases. Losses at the gene ends were 2 bases for V and 4 bases for J; bases not matched to a gene: 9. The CDR3 has 18 residues. From germline, CDR1 is SGHDT and CDR2 YYEEEE. The CDR3 DNA sequence: TGTGCCAGCAGCTTACCCCCCGGGACAGGGGACGGGGCCAACGTCCTGACTTTC. Encoded protein: CASSLPPGTGDGANVLTF. The full variable domain, rest sourced from reference TRBV5-6 and TRBJ2-6, is DAGVTQSPTHLIKTRGQQVTLRCSPKSGHDTVSWYQQALGQGPQFIFQYYEEEERQRGNFPDRFSGHQFPNYSSELNVNALLLGDSALYLCASSLPPGTGDGANVLTFGAGSRLTVL.

This clonotype appeared a few times. CDR3 nucleotide sequence: TGTGCCAGCAGCTTACGCGTAACTACTAGCGGGACCGGCTCCTACGAGCAGTACTTC. Its translation: CASSLRVTTSGTGSYEQYF. The chain joins TRBV7-2 to TRBJ2-7; 10 nucleotides line up with TRBD2. The CDR3 spans 19 residues. Trimming at V came to 2 bases and at J to 0 bases, leaving 13 bases not matched to a gene. Per germline, CDR1 SGHTA and CDR2 FQGNSA.

This clonotype was recorded a few times. The V gene is TRBV27, the J gene TRBJ2-3; 14 positions agree with TRBD2. The germline V gene encodes CDR1 MNHEY and CDR2 SMNVEV (reference sequence). Losses at the gene ends were 4 bases for V and 0 bases for J; bases not matched to a gene: 9. This CDR3 contains 19 residues. The CDR3 sequence is CASSSKGLAGAYSTDTQYF. In DNA, the CDR3 is TGTGCCAGCAGTTCGAAGGGACTAGCGGGGGCCTATAGCACAGATACGCAGTATTTT.

This clonotype was recorded at least ten times. The chain has TRBV28 and TRBJ2-7, with 10 nucleotides matching TRBD2. V dropped 8 bases and J dropped 0; count of bases not matched to a gene: 7. Germline CDR1 and CDR2: MDHEN and SYDVKM. This CDR3 is 15 amino acids long. The CDR3 here is CASSTGTSDSYEQYF. CDR3 nucleotides: TGTGCCAGCTCAACCGGGACTAGCGACTCCTACGAGCAGTACTTC.

The chain links TRBV4-2 to TRBJ2-1; D remains ambiguous. This CDR3 spans 13 amino acids. V gave up 0 bases and J gave up 9 bases, with 9 bases separating them. In germline, CDR1 is LGHNA, CDR2 YNFKEQ. CDR3 in amino acids: CASSQDPGGEQFF. The CDR3 DNA is TGTGCCAGCAGCCAAGATCCGGGCGGTGAGCAGTTCTTC.

The chain couples TRBV7-2 to TRBJ1-6, with 8 bases identical to TRBD1. The CDR3 has 16 amino acids. V lost 2 bases to trimming and J lost 7 bases; unmatched junction nucleotides: 7. Per the germline V gene, CDR1 is SGHTA and CDR2 is FQGNSA. Here the CDR3 DNA reads TGTGCCAGCAGCTTATTATTACAGGGGGGGAATTCACCCCTCCACTTT. Its translation: CASSLLLQGGNSPLHF.

This clonotype was counted a few times. The CDR3 is CASGKGQQFF. The CDR3 DNA is TGTGCCAGCGGCAAAGGACAGCAGTTCTTC. This rearrangement joins TRBV6-2 or TRBV6-3 to TRBJ2-1; D gene unclear. CDR1 and CDR2 (germline): MNHEY, SVGEGT. Trimming cost V 8 bases and J 11 bases, with 10 bases left between them. This CDR3 comprises 10 residues.

This clonotype was seen only a few times. The gene calls are TRBV6-1 and TRBJ2-7; D may match TRBD1 or TRBD2 (5 bases each). CDR1 MNHNS and CDR2 SASEGT come from the germline V gene. The CDR3 runs to 14 residues. Trimming pared 3 bases from V and 1 base from J, leaving 10 bases between. The CDR3 here is CASSEGTASYEQYF. CDR3 in DNA: TGTGCCAGCAGTGAGGGGACGGCGTCCTACGAGCAGTACTTC.

This clonotype showed up just a few times. The chain uses TRBV20-1 and TRBJ1-3; 9 positions match TRBD1. Germline CDR1 DFQATT, CDR2 SNEGSKA (reference sequence). CDR3 length equals 16 residues. V lost 4 bases, J lost 4 bases, and 11 bases stayed unmatched. CDR3 sequence: CSAMGDRALFGNTIYF. The CDR3 DNA reads as TGCAGTGCTATGGGGGACAGGGCTTTGTTCGGAAACACCATATATTTT.

The chain recombines TRBV20-1 with TRBJ2-7; a possible D gene is TRBD1 (5 bases). Germline-derived CDR1 and CDR2 are DFQATT and SNEGSKA (reference sequence). The CDR3 runs to 12 residues. The ends were cut back, 8 bases at V and 6 bases at J, with 17 bases in the middle. In DNA form, the CDR3 reads TGCAGTACGCCATGGGGCCCTATCGAGCAGTACTTC. Translation: CSTPWGPIEQYF.

The genes are TRBV5-1 and TRBJ1-1; no definite D call. CDR3 length: 12 residues. Germline CDR1 reads SGHRS; CDR2 reads YFSETQ. V was clipped by 7 bases and J by 7 bases, with 14 bases between them. As DNA, the CDR3 is TGCGCCAGCGGATCCTCCGGCGGTGAAGCTTTCTTT. Encoded protein: CASGSSGGEAFF.

The V and J genes are TRBV4-2 and TRBJ2-3; 10 nucleotides match TRBD2. Germline V gene data show CDR1 as LGHNA and CDR2 as YNFKEQ. The CDR3 has 17 residues. Trimming took 4 bases from V and 2 from J; bases not matched to a gene: 9. CDR3 region: CASSPGSSGGYTDTQYF. DNA for the CDR3: TGTGCCAGCAGCCCTGGGTCTAGCGGGGGATACACAGATACGCAGTATTTT.

This clonotype was detected ten times or more. This chain connects TRBV12-3 or TRBV12-4 to TRBJ1-5; 8 bases line up with TRBD1. This CDR3 is 14 amino acids long. The V and J ends lost 5 bases and 2 bases, in that order; junction bases with no gene match: 2. The CDR3: CASSQGQGNQPQHF. CDR3 sequence (DNA): TGTGCCAGCAGTCAGGGACAGGGCAATCAGCCCCAGCATTTT.

This chain links TRBV7-8 with TRBJ2-1; 7 positions match TRBD2. CDR3 size: 15 residues. Losses at the gene ends were 4 bases for V and 1 base for J; bases not matched to a gene: 4. The V gene's germline CDR1 is SGHVS and CDR2 FQNEAQ. The CDR3 reads CASSYLAESYNEQFF. CDR3 coding DNA: TGTGCCAGCAGCTATCTAGCGGAATCCTACAATGAGCAGTTCTTC.

The J gene is TRBJ1-6, the V gene TRBV9; 7 bases fit TRBD1. The germline V gene has CDR1 SGDLS and CDR2 YYNGEE. The CDR3 runs 15 residues. V dropped 1 base and J dropped 7; count of bases not matched to a gene: 5. CDR3 DNA sequence: TGTGCCAGCAGCGTAATGGGCAGGGGGAATTCACCCCTCCACTTT. Protein product: CASSVMGRGNSPLHF.

This chain connects TRBV7-2 to TRBJ2-4; TRBD2 agrees at 12 bases. The CDR3 is 15 amino acids. The J segment lost 9 bases and the V segment lost 5 bases, leaving 8 bases of the junction unmatched. Germline V lookup: CDR1 SGHTA, CDR2 FQGNSA. CDR3 DNA sequence: TGTGCCAGCAGCCAGTTACTAGCGGGAGGTATCATTCAGTACTTC. Its protein product is CASSQLLAGGIIQYF.

The chain carries TRBV6-2 or TRBV6-3 and TRBJ2-1; 8 bases align to TRBD2. Germline V gene sequence: CDR1 MNHEY, CDR2 SVGEGT. There are 17 residues in the CDR3. V was pared by 5 bases and J by 8 bases, with 17 bases of the junction left unmatched. The CDR3 spells CASSPHRKAGVFDEQFF. The CDR3 DNA follows: TGTGCCAGCAGTCCACATCGCAAAGCGGGAGTCTTCGATGAGCAGTTCTTC.

V usage is TRBV6-1 and J usage is TRBJ1-2; 8 bases are a match to TRBD1. The ends lost 5 bases at V and 4 bases at J; junction bases unmatched: 15. CDR1 and CDR2 (germline): MNHNS, SASEGT. This CDR3 is 17 amino acids long. The CDR3 coding sequence is TGTGCCAGCAGTCCTATTGTAGGACAGGGTCAAGGCTATGGCTACACCTTC. It specifies CASSPIVGQGQGYGYTF.